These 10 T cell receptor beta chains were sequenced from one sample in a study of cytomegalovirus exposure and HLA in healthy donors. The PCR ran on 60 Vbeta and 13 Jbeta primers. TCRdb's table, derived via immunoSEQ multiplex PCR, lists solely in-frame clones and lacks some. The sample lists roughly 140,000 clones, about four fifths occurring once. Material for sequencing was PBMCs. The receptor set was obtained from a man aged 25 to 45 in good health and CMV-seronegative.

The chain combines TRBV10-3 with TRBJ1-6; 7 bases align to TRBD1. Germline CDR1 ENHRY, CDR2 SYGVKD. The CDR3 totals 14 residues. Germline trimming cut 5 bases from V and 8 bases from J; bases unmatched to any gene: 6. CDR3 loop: CAISSGGEYSPLHF. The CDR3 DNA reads TGTGCCATCAGTTCAGGGGGTGAGTATTCACCCCTCCACTTT.

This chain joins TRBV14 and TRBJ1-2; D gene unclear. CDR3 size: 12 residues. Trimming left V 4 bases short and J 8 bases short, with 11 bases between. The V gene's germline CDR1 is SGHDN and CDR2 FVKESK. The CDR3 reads CASSLGNRGYTF. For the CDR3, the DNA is TGTGCCAGCAGCCTAGGTAACAGAGGCTACACCTTC. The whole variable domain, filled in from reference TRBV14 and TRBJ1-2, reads EAGVTQFPSHSVIEKGQTVTLRCDPISGHDNLYWYRRVMGKEIKFLLHFVKESKQDESGMPNNRFLAERTGGTYSTLKVQPAELEDSGVYFCASSLGNRGYTFGSGTRLTVV.

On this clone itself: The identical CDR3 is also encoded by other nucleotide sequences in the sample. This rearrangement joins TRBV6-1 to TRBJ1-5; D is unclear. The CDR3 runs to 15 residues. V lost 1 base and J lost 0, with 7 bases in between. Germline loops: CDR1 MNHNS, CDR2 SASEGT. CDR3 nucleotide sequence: TGTGCCAGCAGTGAAGAGGAGGGTAGCAATCAGCCCCAGCATTTT. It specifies CASSEEEGSNQPQHF.

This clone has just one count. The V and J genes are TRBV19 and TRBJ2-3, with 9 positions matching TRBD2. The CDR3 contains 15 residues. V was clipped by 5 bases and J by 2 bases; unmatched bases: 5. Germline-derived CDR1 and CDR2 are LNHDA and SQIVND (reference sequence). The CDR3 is CASSPGLAYTDTQYF. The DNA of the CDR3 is TGTGCCAGTAGTCCAGGACTAGCGTACACAGATACGCAGTATTTT. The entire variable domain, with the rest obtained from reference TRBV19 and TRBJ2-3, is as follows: DGGITQSPKYLFRKEGQNVTLSCEQNLNHDAMYWYRQDPGQGLRLIYYSQIVNDFQKGDIAEGYSVSREKKESFPLTVTSAQKNPTAFYLCASSPGLAYTDTQYFGPGTRLTVL.

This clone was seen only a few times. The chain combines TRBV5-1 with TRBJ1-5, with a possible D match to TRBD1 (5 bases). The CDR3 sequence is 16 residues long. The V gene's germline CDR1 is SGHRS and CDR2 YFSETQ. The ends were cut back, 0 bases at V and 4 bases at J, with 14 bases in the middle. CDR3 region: CASSLGPGEGNQPQHF. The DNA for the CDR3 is TGCGCCAGCAGCTTGGGTCCCGGGGAGGGGAATCAGCCCCAGCATTTT.

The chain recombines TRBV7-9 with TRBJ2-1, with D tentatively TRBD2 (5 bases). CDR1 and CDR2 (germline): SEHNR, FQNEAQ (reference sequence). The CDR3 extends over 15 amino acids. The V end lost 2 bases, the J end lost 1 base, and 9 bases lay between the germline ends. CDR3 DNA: TGTGCCAGCAGCTTAACGAGGGTATCCTACAATGAGCAGTTCTTC. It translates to CASSLTRVSYNEQFF.

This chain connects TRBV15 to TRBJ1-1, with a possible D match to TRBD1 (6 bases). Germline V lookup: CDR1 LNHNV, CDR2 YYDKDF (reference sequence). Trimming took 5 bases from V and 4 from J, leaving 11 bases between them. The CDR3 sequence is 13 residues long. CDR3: CATSVQGSTEAFF. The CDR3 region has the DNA TGTGCCACCAGCGTTCAGGGGAGCACTGAAGCTTTCTTT.

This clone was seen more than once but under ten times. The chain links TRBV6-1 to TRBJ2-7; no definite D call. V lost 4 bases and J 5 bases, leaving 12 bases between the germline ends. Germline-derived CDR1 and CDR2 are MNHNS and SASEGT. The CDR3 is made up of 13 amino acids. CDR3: CASSVSVSHEQYF. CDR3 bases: TGTGCCAGCAGTGTCTCTGTGTCCCACGAGCAGTACTTC.

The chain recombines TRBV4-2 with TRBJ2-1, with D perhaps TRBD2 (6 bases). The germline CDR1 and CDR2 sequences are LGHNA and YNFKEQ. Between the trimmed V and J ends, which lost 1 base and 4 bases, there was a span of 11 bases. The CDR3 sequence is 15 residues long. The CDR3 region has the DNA TGTGCCAGCAGCCAAGCGAGCGGGCCTTACAATGAGCAGTTCTTC. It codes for CASSQASGPYNEQFF.

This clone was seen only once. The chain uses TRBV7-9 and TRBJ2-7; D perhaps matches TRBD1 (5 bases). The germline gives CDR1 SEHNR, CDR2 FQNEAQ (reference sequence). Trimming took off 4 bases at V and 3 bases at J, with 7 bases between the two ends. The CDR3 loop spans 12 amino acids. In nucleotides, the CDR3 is TGTGCCAGCAGCTCGACAGTCTACGAGCAGTACTTC. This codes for CASSSTVYEQYF.